This TCR beta chain stems from a study of T cells expressing NK-cell markers. The overall study: Among eight sequenced donors, seven carried HCMV seropositivity while one was seronegative.

General study points: In a handful of donors, dominant clonotypes made up about 28.3-65% of CD3+CD56-NKG2C+ cells. A range of about 1.0-7.0% of CD8+ T cells consisted of dominant NKG2C+ clonotypes in a handful of donors. Expanded clones of NKG2C+ T cells had an unclear HCMV specificity.

About this clonotype itself: The antigen remains unidentified.

TCRdb re-called the 5' RACE reads and catalogs CDR3 proteins one per entry, DNA excluded. The table gives 150,000 or so distinct CDR3 sequences; the top ten clones make up over 35% of it. The CDR3 is made up of 18 amino acids. Germline loops: CDR1 DFQATT, CDR2 SNEGSKA (reference sequence). Sequences were obtained from blood T cells: a sorted CD56 or NKG2C T cell subset, CD4+ or CD8+ T cells, or bulk PBMC T cells (not recorded which). The chain combines TRBV20-1 with TRBJ2-3; no DNA is available, so the TRBD1 call from TCRdb remains unchecked. The receptor was isolated from a woman aged 45-65 years in good health. CDR3 sequence: CSARDSNRAGLTPDTQYF.